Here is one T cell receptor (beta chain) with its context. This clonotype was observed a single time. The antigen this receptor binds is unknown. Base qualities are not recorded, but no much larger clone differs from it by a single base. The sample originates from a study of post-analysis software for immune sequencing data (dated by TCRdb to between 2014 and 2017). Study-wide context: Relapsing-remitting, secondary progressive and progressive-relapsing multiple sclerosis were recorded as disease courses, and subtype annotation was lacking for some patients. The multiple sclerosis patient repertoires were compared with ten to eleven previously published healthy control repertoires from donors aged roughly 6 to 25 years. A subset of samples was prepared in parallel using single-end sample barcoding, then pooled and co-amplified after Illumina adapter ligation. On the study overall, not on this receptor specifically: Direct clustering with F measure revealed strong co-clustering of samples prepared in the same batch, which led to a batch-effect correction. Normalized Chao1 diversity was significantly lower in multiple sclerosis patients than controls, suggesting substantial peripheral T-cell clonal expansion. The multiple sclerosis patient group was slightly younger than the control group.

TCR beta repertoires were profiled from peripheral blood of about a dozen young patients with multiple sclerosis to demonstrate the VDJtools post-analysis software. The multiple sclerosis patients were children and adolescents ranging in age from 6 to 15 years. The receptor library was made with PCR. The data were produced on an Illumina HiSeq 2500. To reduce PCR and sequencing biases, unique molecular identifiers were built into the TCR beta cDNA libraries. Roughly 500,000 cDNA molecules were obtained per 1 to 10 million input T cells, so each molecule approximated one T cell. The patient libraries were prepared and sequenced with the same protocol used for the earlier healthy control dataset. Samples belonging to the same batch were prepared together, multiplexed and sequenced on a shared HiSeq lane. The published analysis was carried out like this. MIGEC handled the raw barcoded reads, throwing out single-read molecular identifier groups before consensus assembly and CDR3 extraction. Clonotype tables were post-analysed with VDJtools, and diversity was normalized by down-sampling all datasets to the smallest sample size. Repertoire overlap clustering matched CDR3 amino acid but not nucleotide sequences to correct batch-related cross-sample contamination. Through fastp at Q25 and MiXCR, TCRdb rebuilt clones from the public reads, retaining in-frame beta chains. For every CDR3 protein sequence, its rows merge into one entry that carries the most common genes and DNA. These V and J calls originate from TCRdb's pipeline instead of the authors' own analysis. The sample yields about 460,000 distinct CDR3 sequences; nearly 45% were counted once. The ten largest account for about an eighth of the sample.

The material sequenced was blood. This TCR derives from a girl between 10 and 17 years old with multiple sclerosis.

The DNA sequence reads TGTGCCAGCAGCCCGAATGGAGTGGTTGCAGATACGCAGTATTTT. Its protein product is CASSPNGVVADTQYF. The chain is encoded by TRBV7-2 joined to TRBJ2-3; no D segment can be confidently identified. CDR1 and CDR2 (SGHTA, FQGNSA) derive from the germline V gene. Reading from cysteine to phenylalanine, the CDR3 counts 15 amino acids. Solely the CDR3 DNA is kept, with 45 bases framed from the first base. The junction carries 16 bases between V and J, which are trimmed by 5 bases and 4 bases respectively.